The text below deals with one TCR beta chain. Some clones are missing from TCRdb's copy, which holds only in-frame ones; the method was immunoSEQ multiplex PCR. The sample yields 70,000 or so clones, 80% to 90% seen once. This sample is drawn from a study of OX40 agonist ivuxolimab in advanced cancers. This CDR3 contains 13 residues. CDR1 and CDR2 from the germline V gene are SGHRS and YFSETQ. Trimming at V came to 5 bases and at J to 6 bases, leaving 2 bases not matched to a gene. The TCR originated in an adult with an advanced solid tumor such as melanoma, head and neck, liver or kidney cancer. Sequences were derived from CD4+ or CD8+ T cells sorted from blood, sampled in a trial of the OX40 agonist ivuxolimab. The chain employs TRBV5-1 and TRBJ2-1; 10 nucleotides agree with TRBD2. The CDR3 sequence: CASRGLAANEQFF. The DNA for the CDR3 is TGCGCCAGCAGAGGACTAGCGGCCAATGAGCAGTTCTTC.